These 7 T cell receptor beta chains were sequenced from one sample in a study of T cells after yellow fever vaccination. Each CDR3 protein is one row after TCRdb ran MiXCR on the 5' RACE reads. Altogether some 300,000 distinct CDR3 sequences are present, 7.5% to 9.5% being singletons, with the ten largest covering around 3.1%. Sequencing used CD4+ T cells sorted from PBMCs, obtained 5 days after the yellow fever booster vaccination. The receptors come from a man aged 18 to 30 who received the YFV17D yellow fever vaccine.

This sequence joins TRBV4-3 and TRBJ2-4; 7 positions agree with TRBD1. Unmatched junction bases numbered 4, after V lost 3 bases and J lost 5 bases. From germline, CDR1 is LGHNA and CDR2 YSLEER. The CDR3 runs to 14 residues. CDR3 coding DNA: TGCGCCAGCAGCCACGGGGACAGACAAAACATTCAGTACTTC. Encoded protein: CASSHGDRQNIQYF.

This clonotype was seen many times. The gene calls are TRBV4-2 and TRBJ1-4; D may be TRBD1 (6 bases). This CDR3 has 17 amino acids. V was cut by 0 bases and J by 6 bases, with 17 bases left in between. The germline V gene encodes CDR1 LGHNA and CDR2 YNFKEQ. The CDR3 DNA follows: TGTGCCAGCAGCCAAGATGGCGGGAGAGGGGGATATGAAAAACTGTTTTTT. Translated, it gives CASSQDGGRGGYEKLFF.

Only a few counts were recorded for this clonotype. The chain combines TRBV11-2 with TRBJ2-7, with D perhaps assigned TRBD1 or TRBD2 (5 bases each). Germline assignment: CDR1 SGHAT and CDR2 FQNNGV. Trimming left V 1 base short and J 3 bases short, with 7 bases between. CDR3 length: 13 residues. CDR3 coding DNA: TGTGCCAGCAGCTTAGTGAGGGGCTACGAGCAGTACGTC. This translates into CASSLVRGYEQYV.

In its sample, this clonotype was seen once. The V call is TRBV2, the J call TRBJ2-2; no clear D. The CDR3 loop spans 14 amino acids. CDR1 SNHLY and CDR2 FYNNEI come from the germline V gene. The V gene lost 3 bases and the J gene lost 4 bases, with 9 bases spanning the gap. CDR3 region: CASSEGSVTGELFF. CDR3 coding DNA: TGTGCCAGCAGTGAGGGGTCCGTCACCGGGGAGCTGTTTTTT.

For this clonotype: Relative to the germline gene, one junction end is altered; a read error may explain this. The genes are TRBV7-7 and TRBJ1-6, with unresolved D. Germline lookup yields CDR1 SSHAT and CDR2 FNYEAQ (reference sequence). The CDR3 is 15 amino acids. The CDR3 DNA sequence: TGTGCTAGCAACTACCGAATCGATATGGTTACACCCCTCCACTTT. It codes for CASNYRIDMVTPLHF.

CDR3: CATAFVGQGYEKLFF. DNA of the CDR3: TGTGCCACCGCATTCGTGGGACAGGGGTATGAAAAACTGTTTTTT. V and J are TRBV15 and TRBJ1-4; TRBD1 matches at 10 bases. V was clipped by 8 bases and J by 6 bases; unmatched bases: 9. This CDR3 is 15 amino acids long. The germline V gene has CDR1 LNHNV and CDR2 YYDKDF (reference sequence).

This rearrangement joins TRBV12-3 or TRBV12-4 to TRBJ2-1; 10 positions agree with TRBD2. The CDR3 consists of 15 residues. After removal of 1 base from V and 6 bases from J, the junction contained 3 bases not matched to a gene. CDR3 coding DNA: TGTGCCAGCAGTTTAGAGATAGCGGGGGGCAATGAGCAGTTCTTC. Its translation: CASSLEIAGGNEQFF.